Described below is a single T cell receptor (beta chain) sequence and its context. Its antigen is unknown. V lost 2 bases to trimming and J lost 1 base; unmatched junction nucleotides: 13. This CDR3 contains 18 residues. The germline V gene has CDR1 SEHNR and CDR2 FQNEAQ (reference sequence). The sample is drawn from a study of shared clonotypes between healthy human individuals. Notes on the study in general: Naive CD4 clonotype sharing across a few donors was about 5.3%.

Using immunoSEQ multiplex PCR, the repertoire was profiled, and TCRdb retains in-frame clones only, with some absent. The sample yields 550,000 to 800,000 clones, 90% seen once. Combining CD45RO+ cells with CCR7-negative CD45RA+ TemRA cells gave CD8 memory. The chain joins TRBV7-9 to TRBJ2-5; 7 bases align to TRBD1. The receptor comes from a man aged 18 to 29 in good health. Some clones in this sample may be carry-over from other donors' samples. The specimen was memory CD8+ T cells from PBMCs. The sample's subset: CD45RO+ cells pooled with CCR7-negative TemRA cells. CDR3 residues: CASSLRFRGNRAQETQYF. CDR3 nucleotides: TGTGCCAGCAGCTTAAGGTTCAGGGGGAATCGCGCCCAAGAGACCCAGTACTTC.